The 31 T cell receptor beta chains presented below share a single source sample, sequenced in a study of cytomegalovirus exposure and HLA in healthy donors. The primer mix had 60 Vbeta and 13 Jbeta primers. The protocol was immunoSEQ multiplex PCR, while the TCRdb copy is restricted to in-frame clones and leaves out a portion. The sample has about 120,000 clones, about 10% seen once; the top ten hold over 2.5%. The sequenced sample consisted of PBMCs. All receptors derive from a man aged 30 to 39 in good health and CMV-seronegative.

This clone was picked up many times. This sequence joins TRBV6-4 and TRBJ2-3; D may be TRBD1 (6 bases). The V and J ends lost 8 bases and 6 bases respectively, with 21 bases between them. CDR3 length: 15 residues. Germline CDR1 is MRHNA and CDR2 is SNTAGT. CDR3 loop: CASPFIRQALDTQYF. In DNA form, the CDR3 reads TGTGCCAGCCCCTTTATACGACAGGCCCTGGATACGCAGTATTTT.

This rearrangement joins TRBV14 to TRBJ1-3; perhaps TRBD1 as D (5 bases). The V end was cut by 1 base, the J end by 0 bases, with 10 bases between. The V gene's germline CDR1 is SGHDN and CDR2 FVKESK. This CDR3 has 16 residues. The CDR3, as DNA: TGTGCCAGCAGCCAAGTGGGGGGAAGCTCTGGAAACACCATATATTTT. This encodes CASSQVGGSSGNTIYF.

This clone was seen a handful of times. The V gene is TRBV14, the J gene TRBJ1-2; 9 nucleotides line up with TRBD1. V dropped 8 bases and J dropped 8; count of bases not matched to a gene: 12. Per the germline V gene, CDR1 is SGHDN and CDR2 is FVKESK. The length of the CDR3 is 14 residues. The CDR3 loop reads CASSVKQGAGGYTF. As DNA, the CDR3 is TGTGCCAGCTCAGTAAAACAGGGGGCGGGAGGCTACACCTTC.

Turning to this clone: Other DNA sequences in the sample encode the same CDR3. The CDR3 coding sequence is TGTGCCAGCTCACCAACCGGGACTAGCTACGAGCAGTACTTC. This codes for CASSPTGTSYEQYF. The chain recombines TRBV18 with TRBJ2-7, with TRBD2 matching over 8 bases. The CDR3 is 14 residues long. Germline CDR1 KGHSH, CDR2 LQKENI. After removal of 2 bases from V and 3 bases from J, the junction contained 3 bases not matched to a gene.

This clone was detected a few times. The V gene is TRBV6-1, the J gene TRBJ2-1; D may be TRBD1 (6 bases). Trimming cost V 1 base and J 13 bases, with 20 bases left between them. Germline loops: CDR1 MNHNS, CDR2 SASEGT. The CDR3 loop spans 15 amino acids. The CDR3 nucleotides are TGTGCCAGCAGTGAAGACCAGGGGAAGGGATTGGCCCAGTTCTTC. Its protein is CASSEDQGKGLAQFF.

V is TRBV9 and J is TRBJ2-2, with no clear D. Germline CDR1 reads SGDLS; CDR2 reads YYNGEE. Trimming shortened V by 0 bases and J by 1 base, and 10 bases separated the two germline ends. The CDR3 is 16 amino acids. CDR3 region: CASSVGQKLNTGELFF. In DNA form, the CDR3 reads TGTGCCAGCAGCGTAGGACAAAAACTGAACACCGGGGAGCTGTTTTTT. Supplemented by reference TRBV9 and TRBJ2-2, the full variable domain reads DSGVTQTPKHLITATGQRVTLRCSPRSGDLSVYWYQQSLDQGLQFLIQYYNGEERAKGNILERFSAQQFPDLHSELNLSSLELGDSALYFCASSVGQKLNTGELFFGEGSRLTVL.

The chain combines TRBV6-1 with TRBJ2-1; 11 nucleotides align to TRBD2. From germline, CDR1 is MNHNS and CDR2 SASEGT. This CDR3 has 15 residues. With 3 bases clipped from V and 9 bases from J, the junction kept 7 bases outside the gene matches. The CDR3 loop is CASSELAGGESEQFF. The CDR3 bases are TGTGCCAGCAGTGAGTTAGCGGGAGGGGAGAGTGAGCAGTTCTTC.

V and J are TRBV4-1 and TRBJ1-5, with D perhaps matching TRBD1 (5 bases). Germline lookup yields CDR1 MGHRA and CDR2 YSYEKL. The CDR3 is 12 residues long. The V gene lost 6 bases and the J gene lost 6 bases, with 9 bases spanning the gap. The CDR3 DNA reads as TGCGCCAGCAGTAACGGGGGTCAGCCCCAGCATTTT. It codes for CASSNGGQPQHF.

The genes are TRBV7-3 and TRBJ2-3; 9 nucleotides agree with TRBD2. Germline V lookup: CDR1 SGHTA, CDR2 FQGTGA. This CDR3 comprises 15 residues. After removal of 5 bases from V and 2 bases from J, the junction contained 5 bases not matched to a gene. CDR3 residues: CASSLGLANTDTQYF. The CDR3 region has the DNA TGTGCCAGCAGCCTGGGACTAGCTAACACAGATACGCAGTATTTT.

In nucleotides, the CDR3 is TGTGCCAGCAGTGAATGGGACAGCGCGAACACCGGGGAGCTGTTTTTT. Translating it yields CASSEWDSANTGELFF. V usage is TRBV25-1 and J usage is TRBJ2-2, with 7 bases identical to TRBD1. The V gene end was trimmed by 1 base and the J gene end by 0 bases; junction bases not matched to a gene: 2. The CDR3 has 16 amino acids. CDR1 and CDR2 from the germline V gene are MGHDK and SYGVNS.

This clone has only a few counts. The CDR3 protein is CASSQEGTGRIGYGYTF. The CDR3 coding sequence is TGCGCCAGCAGCCAAGAAGGGACAGGGAGGATTGGCTATGGCTACACCTTC. The V and J genes are TRBV4-3 and TRBJ1-2; the match to TRBD1 covers 9 bases. V dropped 0 bases and J dropped 4; count of bases not matched to a gene: 9. CDR1 is LGHNA and CDR2 is YSLEER in the germline V gene. The CDR3 is 17 residues long.

The table lists this clone with a few counts. The chain combines TRBV7-2 with TRBJ2-6; D remains ambiguous. This CDR3 region has 15 residues. V was trimmed by 1 base and J by 0 bases, leaving 4 bases between them. In germline, CDR1 is SGHTA, CDR2 FQGNSA. The CDR3 sequence is CASSLGLSGANVLTF. The CDR3 coding sequence is TGTGCCAGCAGCTTAGGTCTCTCTGGGGCCAACGTCCTGACTTTC.

The chain couples TRBV4-3 to TRBJ1-2; D remains ambiguous. Trimming pared 0 bases from V and 2 bases from J, leaving 10 bases between. Germline assignment: CDR1 LGHNA and CDR2 YSLEER. The CDR3 loop spans 15 amino acids. The CDR3 here is CASSQDRRENYGYTF. The CDR3 nucleotides are TGCGCCAGCAGCCAAGATAGGAGGGAAAACTATGGCTACACCTTC.

V is TRBV21-1 and J is TRBJ1-4. TRBV21-1 is a listed pseudogene. This CDR3 region has 18 residues. CDR3 loop: CASSKKGVNGGQGEKLFF. The CDR3 nucleotides are TGTGCCAGCAGCAAAAAAGGGGTTAACGGGGGGCAGGGTGAAAAACTGTTTTTT.

The J gene is TRBJ2-7, the V gene TRBV6-5; TRBD1 matches 9 bases. Trimming removed 4 bases from V and 4 bases from J; junction bases left unmatched: 11. Germline V CDR1 and CDR2: MNHEY, SVGAGI. The CDR3 loop spans 16 amino acids. The CDR3 region has the DNA TGTGCCAGCAGTTCCCAGTTGGGACAGGGTTTTTACGAGCAGTACTTC. Translating it yields CASSSQLGQGFYEQYF.

The sample holds a few counts of this clone. The genes are TRBV10-1 and TRBJ2-3; 10 bases map to TRBD2. The CDR3 extends over 17 amino acids. From germline, CDR1 is WNHNN and CDR2 SYGVQD (reference sequence). The V gene end was trimmed by 4 bases and the J gene end by 2 bases; junction bases not matched to a gene: 9. CDR3 in DNA: TGCGCCAGCAGTGTGGAGGGTAGCGGGGGGACCACAGATACGCAGTATTTT. It yields the protein CASSVEGSGGTTDTQYF.

This clone was detected a few times. The chain is built from TRBV29-1 and TRBJ2-1; D gene unclear. The V end lost 2 bases, the J end lost 0 bases, and 11 bases lay between the germline ends. From germline, CDR1 is SQVTM and CDR2 ANQGSEA. The CDR3 length is 15 residues. This CDR3 reads CSVERLTSSYNEQFF. The CDR3 coding sequence is TGCAGCGTTGAAAGACTTACGAGCTCCTACAATGAGCAGTTCTTC.

About this clone itself: Other DNA variants within this sample encode the same CDR3. The chain recombines TRBV5-1 with TRBJ2-3, with 12 bases that match TRBD2. This CDR3 has 15 amino acids. CDR1 and CDR2 (germline): SGHRS, YFSETQ. Trimming removed 0 bases from V and 4 bases from J; junction bases left unmatched: 0. CDR3 nucleotides: TGCGCCAGCAGCTTGGGACTAGCGGGGGCAGATACGCAGTATTTT. It is translated as CASSLGLAGADTQYF.

Ten or more counts support this clone. V usage is TRBV10-3 and J usage is TRBJ2-3, with D possibly TRBD1 on 6 matching bases. The CDR3 runs 13 residues. Germline V gives CDR1 ENHRY, CDR2 SYGVKD. The V end lost 6 bases, the J end lost 5 bases, and 12 bases lay between the germline ends. The CDR3 is CAISRQAEDTQYF. Written as DNA, the CDR3 is TGTGCCATCAGCCGACAGGCTGAAGATACGCAGTATTTT.

The chain is built from TRBV5-1 and TRBJ2-7; 7 bases agree with TRBD1. The germline gives CDR1 SGHRS, CDR2 YFSETQ. The CDR3 length is 14 residues. V trimming: 4 bases; J trimming: 5 bases; junction bases outside the gene matches: 9. The CDR3 region has the DNA TGCGCCAGCAGCGTTACAGGGGCGCGGGACGAGCAGTACTTC. The encoded protein is CASSVTGARDEQYF. Filled out from reference TRBV5-1 and TRBJ2-7, the complete variable domain reads KAGVTQTPRYLIKTRGQQVTLSCSPISGHRSVSWYQQTPGQGLQFLFEYFSETQRNKGNFPGRFSGRQFSNSRSEMNVSTLELGDSALYLCASSVTGARDEQYFGPGTRLTVT.

This chain connects TRBV18 to TRBJ2-3; perhaps TRBD2 as D (5 bases). V lost 2 bases, J lost 6 bases, and 15 bases lay in between. Germline V gene sequence: CDR1 KGHSH, CDR2 LQKENI. This CDR3 region has 15 residues. The CDR3 region is CASSPERTSGDTQYF. DNA for the CDR3: TGTGCCAGCTCACCAGAGCGGACCTCCGGGGATACGCAGTATTTT.

This clone was counted only a few times. The chain links TRBV7-3 to TRBJ2-7; no clear D. This CDR3 is built from 14 residues. CDR1 is SGHTA and CDR2 is FQGTGA in the germline V gene. The V end was cut by 5 bases, the J end by 0 bases, with 11 bases between. The CDR3 DNA is TGTGCCAGCAGCCCAACCACAGCCTCCTACGAGCAGTACTTC. Its translation: CASSPTTASYEQYF.

There are a few counts of this clone. The DNA for the CDR3 is TGCGCCAGCGCCCTTACCGGACAGGGAGAAGAGACCCAGTACTTC. Translation gives CASALTGQGEETQYF. V and J are TRBV5-1 and TRBJ2-5, with 8 bases aligning to TRBD1. V shed 7 bases, J shed 3 bases, and the junction held 11 bases outside the gene matches. The CDR3 is 15 amino acids. CDR1 and CDR2 from the germline V gene are SGHRS and YFSETQ.

J is TRBJ1-5 and V is TRBV6-5; a possible D gene is TRBD1 (6 bases). Germline assignment: CDR1 MNHEY and CDR2 SVGAGI. The V and J ends lost 4 bases and 4 bases respectively, with 14 bases between them. This CDR3 contains 15 residues. The CDR3 here is CASSLTGPRNQPQHF. The CDR3 DNA reads as TGTGCCAGCAGTTTGACAGGACCCCGTAATCAGCCCCAGCATTTT.

This chain connects TRBV29-1 to TRBJ2-1; TRBD2 aligns across 7 bases. Germline V gene data show CDR1 as SQVTM and CDR2 as ANQGSEA. The CDR3 is 15 residues long. Losses at the gene ends were 6 bases for V and 2 bases for J; bases not matched to a gene: 10. This chain's CDR3 is CSVHLAVATYNEQFF. CDR3 coding DNA: TGCAGCGTCCACCTAGCGGTGGCCACCTACAATGAGCAGTTCTTC.

The chain couples TRBV27 to TRBJ1-2; TRBD1 might be the D (5 bases). V was trimmed by 0 bases and J by 2 bases, leaving 13 bases between them. CDR1 MNHEY and CDR2 SMNVEV come from the germline V gene (reference sequence). The CDR3 covers 16 residues. The CDR3 spells CASSLSPGQGNYGYTF. The CDR3 DNA reads TGTGCCAGCAGTTTATCCCCGGGCCAGGGAAACTATGGCTACACCTTC.

This clone appeared a few times. The rearrangement joins TRBV18 to TRBJ2-7, with 8 bases identical to TRBD2. The CDR3 covers 17 residues. Trimming took 3 bases from V and 7 from J; bases not matched to a gene: 17. CDR1 and CDR2 from the germline V gene are KGHSH and LQKENI. CDR3 nucleotide sequence: TGTGCCAGCTCACCCCCTAGTAGTGGACTAAAGCGGGGGGAGCAGTACTTC. Protein: CASSPPSSGLKRGEQYF.

V is TRBV18 and J is TRBJ1-5; maybe TRBD1 (5 bases). V was clipped by 3 bases and J by 1 base, with 10 bases between them. This CDR3 comprises 15 residues. CDR1 is KGHSH and CDR2 is LQKENI in the germline V gene. CDR3: CASSPGGESNQPQHF. The CDR3 coding sequence is TGTGCCAGCTCACCCGGGGGGGAGAGCAATCAGCCCCAGCATTTT.

V gene TRBV18 combines with J gene TRBJ1-6, with D perhaps TRBD1 (5 bases). V lost 3 bases and J lost 7, with 13 bases in between. The germline CDR1 and CDR2 sequences are KGHSH and LQKENI. This CDR3 has 15 amino acids. In DNA form, the CDR3 reads TGTGCCAGCTCACCTAGGGGCGCAATCAATTCACCCCTCCACTTT. Translated, it gives CASSPRGAINSPLHF.

The chain is built from TRBV5-1 and TRBJ1-6; D is possibly TRBD1 (5 bases). Germline-derived CDR1 and CDR2 are SGHRS and YFSETQ. The CDR3 spans 14 residues. Trimming removed 0 bases at V and 7 bases at J, with 8 bases between. CDR3 loop: CASSLAQGNSPLHF. CDR3 nucleotides: TGCGCCAGCAGCTTGGCGCAGGGAAATTCACCCCTCCACTTT.

This clone was detected only a few times. V usage is TRBV5-5 and J usage is TRBJ1-2; 8 bases are shared with TRBD1. The J segment lost 2 bases and the V segment lost 4 bases, leaving 7 bases of the junction unmatched. Germline values: CDR1 SGHKS, CDR2 YYEKEE (reference sequence). This CDR3 has 15 residues. For the CDR3, the DNA is TGTGCCAGCAGCGCCGGACAGGGTAACAACTATGGCTACACCTTC. Its translation is CASSAGQGNNYGYTF.